The next 17 T cell receptor beta chains were all read from a single sample in a study of CD8 T cells in Susac syndrome (dated by TCRdb to the late 2010s). The protocol used for the library was the immunoSEQ multiplex PCR assay. RNA was extracted using the RNeasy kit, and about 0.5 to 1 microgram was reverse transcribed with random hexamers. TCRdb's own reprocessing of the public reads used fastp at Q25 and MiXCR and kept productive beta chains. CDR3 protein sequences are deduplicated, and each keeps its most common genes and DNA. For this sample the table gives about 140,000 distinct CDR3 sequences, of which approximately 94% were detected only once. The ten largest clones represent 0.065% to 0.1% of the sample. Source material: CD4+ T cells from PBMCs. These receptors came from a human donor in good health.

This clonotype was seen a single time. Here the CDR3 reads CASSLSPVLNTEAFF. The CDR3 DNA is TGTGCCAGCAGCTTGTCTCCCGTACTGAACACTGAAGCTTTCTTT. The gene calls are TRBV5-6 and TRBJ1-1; no definite D call. Germline V gene sequence: CDR1 SGHDT, CDR2 YYEEEE. This CDR3 has 15 residues. V lost 1 base, J lost 0 bases, and 10 bases lay in between.

This chain joins TRBV18 and TRBJ2-5; 7 positions agree with TRBD2. This CDR3 contains 13 residues. Trimming cost V 6 bases and J 4 bases; bases outside gene matches: 5. Germline values: CDR1 KGHSH, CDR2 LQKENI. The DNA of the CDR3 is TGTGCCAGCTCCGAGCGGGAAGGAGAGACCCAGTACTTC. Its protein is CASSEREGETQYF.

The chain uses TRBV7-2 and TRBJ1-2; TRBD1 might be the D (5 bases). The CDR3 consists of 15 residues. Trimming cost V 5 bases and J 4 bases, with 17 bases left between them. Germline V gene sequence: CDR1 SGHTA, CDR2 FQGNSA. The CDR3 here is CASSQALGGSYGYTF. The CDR3 region has the DNA TGTGCCAGCAGCCAGGCCCTGGGGGGAAGCTATGGCTACACCTTC.

The CDR3 reads CASSDRRGLVDTQYF. CDR3 coding DNA: TGCGCCAGCAGTGACCGACGAGGACTAGTGGATACGCAGTATTTT. The chain couples TRBV10-2 to TRBJ2-3; 7 bases are a match to TRBD2. This CDR3 comprises 15 residues. Looked up from germline, CDR1 is WSHSY and CDR2 is SAAADI. V lost 3 bases to trimming and J lost 6 bases; unmatched junction nucleotides: 9.

The chain couples TRBV3-1 to TRBJ2-5, with D unclear. Germline-derived CDR1 and CDR2 are LGHDT and YNNKEL (reference sequence). V dropped 1 base and J dropped 5 bases, with 11 bases sitting between them. This CDR3 is built from 14 residues. CDR3 sequence (DNA): TGTGCCAGCAGCCAAGGTTGGGGTCCGGAGACCCAGTACTTC. Its translation is CASSQGWGPETQYF.

CDR3 residues: CATSRVLAGGGTQYF. In DNA form, the CDR3 reads TGTGCCACCAGCAGAGTACTAGCGGGAGGAGGGACCCAGTACTTC. This chain uses TRBV15 with TRBJ2-5; 12 nucleotides line up with TRBD2. The V gene's germline CDR1 is LNHNV and CDR2 YYDKDF (reference sequence). The CDR3 sequence is 15 residues long. J gave up 7 bases and V 1 base, and 4 bases lay outside the gene matches.

The chain is built from TRBV7-9 and TRBJ2-1, with D hard to call. Germline V gene lookup returns CDR1 SEHNR and CDR2 FQNEAQ (reference sequence). Trimming took off 1 base at V and 5 bases at J, with 12 bases between the two ends. The length of the CDR3 is 15 residues. The CDR3 region has the DNA TGTGCCAGCAGCTTAGATGGAACAGAGGACAATGAGCAGTTCTTC. Translated: CASSLDGTEDNEQFF.

The V and J genes are TRBV27 and TRBJ1-1; the D gene is possibly TRBD1 (6 bases). CDR3 length: 18 amino acids. In germline, CDR1 is MNHEY, CDR2 SMNVEV (reference sequence). Trimming stripped 2 bases from V and 2 bases from J, with 21 bases between. CDR3 loop: CASSLGGGLTRSNTEAFF. Written as DNA, the CDR3 is TGTGCCAGCAGTTTAGGGGGGGGGCTGACTCGAAGCAACACTGAAGCTTTCTTT.

This chain links TRBV7-2 with TRBJ2-5, with 8 bases fitting TRBD2. The CDR3 spans 16 residues. Germline values: CDR1 SGHTA, CDR2 FQGNSA. After removal of 0 bases from V and 4 bases from J, the junction contained 7 bases not matched to a gene. CDR3 loop: CASSLALSGSGETQYF. CDR3 sequence (DNA): TGTGCCAGCAGCTTAGCGCTCAGCGGGAGCGGAGAGACCCAGTACTTC.

As DNA, the CDR3 is TGTGCCAGCAGCCAAAGCGGGAGGGCTCCCGGGTCGGCCCAGTACTTC. Residues: CASSQSGRAPGSAQYF. The chain recombines TRBV12-3 or TRBV12-4 with TRBJ2-5; 10 positions agree with TRBD2. The CDR3 is 16 amino acids. V trimming: 6 bases; J trimming: 9 bases; junction bases outside the gene matches: 16.

The rearrangement joins TRBV28 to TRBJ2-7; D is undetermined. Germline V CDR1 and CDR2: MDHEN, SYDVKM. V lost 0 bases, J lost 3 bases, and 9 bases lay in between. This CDR3 spans 14 amino acids. CDR3 residues: CASSLWQAVYEQYF. In DNA form, the CDR3 reads TGTGCCAGCAGTTTATGGCAGGCGGTCTACGAGCAGTACTTC.

The chain uses TRBV18 and TRBJ1-4; 8 nucleotides match TRBD1. Germline V CDR1 and CDR2: KGHSH, LQKENI. The CDR3 runs 15 residues. Trimming cost V 5 bases and J 6 bases; bases outside gene matches: 8. DNA of the CDR3: TGTGCCAGCTCAGAGCAGGGGGCGGCGGATGAAAAACTGTTTTTT. Translated: CASSEQGAADEKLFF.

The chain uses TRBV7-2 and TRBJ2-7; 10 bases are shared with TRBD2. CDR3 length: 15 amino acids. Germline loops: CDR1 SGHTA, CDR2 FQGNSA. Unmatched junction bases numbered 10, after V lost 7 bases and J lost 4 bases. The CDR3 DNA sequence: TGTGCCAGCACCCAGGAAATAGCGGGAGGTTACGAGCAGTACTTC. As protein: CASTQEIAGGYEQYF.

This chain joins TRBV7-9 and TRBJ1-5; D is unclear. The germline V gene has CDR1 SEHNR and CDR2 FQNEAQ (reference sequence). Trimming took off 0 bases at V and 1 base at J, with 4 bases between the two ends. There are 14 residues in the CDR3. The CDR3 loop is CASSLAPSNQPQHF. CDR3 sequence (DNA): TGTGCCAGCAGCTTAGCCCCAAGCAATCAGCCCCAGCATTTT.

The chain links TRBV29-1 to TRBJ2-7, with TRBD1 as a possible D gene (6 bases). This CDR3 comprises 13 residues. The V end was cut by 6 bases, the J end by 0 bases, with 12 bases between. Germline loops: CDR1 SQVTM, CDR2 ANQGSEA. The CDR3 DNA sequence: TGCAGCGTGGAGACAGGATACTCCTACGAGCAGTACTTC. Residues: CSVETGYSYEQYF.

The rearrangement links TRBV30 to TRBJ1-5; the match to TRBD1 covers 7 bases. V shed 8 bases and J 7 bases; nucleotides not matched to a gene: 14. The CDR3 runs to 14 residues. Germline CDR1 reads GTSNPN; CDR2 reads SVGIG (reference sequence). CDR3 sequence reads: CATSEDRMGQPQHF. As DNA, the CDR3 is TGTGCCACAAGTGAGGACAGGATGGGACAGCCCCAGCATTTT.

This chain joins TRBV23-1 and TRBJ2-1, with TRBD2 matching over 12 bases. TRBV23-1 is identified as an open reading frame with a role that is uncertain. V lost 3 bases and J lost 5; bases outside the gene matches: 5. The CDR3 totals 16 residues. CDR3 sequence reads: CASSHPRLAGDNEQFF. In nucleotides, the CDR3 is TGCGCCAGCAGTCACCCAAGACTAGCGGGAGACAATGAGCAGTTCTTC.